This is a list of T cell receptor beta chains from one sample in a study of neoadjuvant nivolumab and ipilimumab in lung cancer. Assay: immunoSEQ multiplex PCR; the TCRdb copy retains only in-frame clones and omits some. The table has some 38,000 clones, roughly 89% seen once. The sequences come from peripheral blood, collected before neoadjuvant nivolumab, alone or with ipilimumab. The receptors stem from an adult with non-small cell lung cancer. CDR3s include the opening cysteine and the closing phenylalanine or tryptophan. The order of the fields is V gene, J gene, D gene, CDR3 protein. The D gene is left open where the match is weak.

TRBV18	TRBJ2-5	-	CASSRGGEETQYF
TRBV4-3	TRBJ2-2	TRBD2	CASSQDTSGRAGGELFF
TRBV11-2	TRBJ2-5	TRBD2	CASSLDRLAGGPSQETQYF
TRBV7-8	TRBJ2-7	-	CASSLAARYEQYF
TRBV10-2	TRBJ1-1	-	CASSEWGQIRRDTEAFF
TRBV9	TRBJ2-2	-	CASNRGMNTGELFF
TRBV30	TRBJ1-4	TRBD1	CAWSVFLDRAEKLFF
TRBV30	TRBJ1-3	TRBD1	CASDRGLDGNTIYF
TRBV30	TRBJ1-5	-	CAWSVPSGRHNQPQHF
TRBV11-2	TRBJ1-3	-	CASSSVGGPAGNTIYF